Below, 30 T cell receptor beta chains from the same sample are listed, as sequenced in a study of tumor-infiltrating lymphocytes in oesophageal squamous cell carcinoma. Using its own MiXCR run on the PCR reads, TCRdb lists one record per CDR3 protein. The sample yields about 22,000 distinct CDR3 sequences, 35% to 45% seen once. The specimen was esophageal tumor tissue. These receptors all come from a male donor with esophageal squamous cell carcinoma.

By sample share, this clonotype is medium-sized. This chain uses TRBV7-8 with TRBJ2-5; D gene unclear. In germline, CDR1 is SGHVS, CDR2 FQNEAQ. Trimming took 5 bases from V and 4 from J, leaving 11 bases between them. This CDR3 is 13 amino acids long. The CDR3 DNA sequence: TGTGCCAGCAGCCACGGAAGAAGAGAGACCCAGTACTTC. Protein product: CASSHGRRETQYF.

The chain combines TRBV5-1 with TRBJ1-1; no clear D gene. With the DNA end fitting TRBJ2-1 better, the J assignment may be wrong. Germline V gene data show CDR1 as SGHRS and CDR2 as YFSETQ. The CDR3 is 15 amino acids. In nucleotides, the CDR3 is TGCGCCACCCGAAGCGTAGGAGTTGGGAAAGAGACCCAGTTCTTC. This gives the protein CATRSVGVGKETQFF.

By frequency in the sample, this clonotype is large. The rearrangement joins TRBV7-2 to TRBJ1-4; D gene unclear. CDR3 length equals 14 residues. The germline V gene encodes CDR1 SGHTA and CDR2 FQGNSA. Deletions cut 5 bases from V and 5 bases from J, with 12 bases between. The CDR3 protein is CASSARDLNEKLFF. The CDR3, as DNA: TGTGCCAGCAGCGCCCGGGATCTGAATGAAAAACTGTTTTTT.

This clonotype was counted many times. The chain recombines TRBV5-1 with TRBJ2-3; TRBD1 agrees at 8 bases. V lost 3 bases, J lost 0 bases, and 3 bases stayed unmatched. The germline CDR1 and CDR2 sequences are SGHRS and YFSETQ. CDR3 size: 15 residues. CDR3 DNA: TGCGCCAGCAGCTCGGACAGGGCTAGCACAGATACGCAGTATTTT. Its translation is CASSSDRASTDTQYF.

This sequence joins TRBV12-3 or TRBV12-4 and TRBJ2-1, with 10 positions matching TRBD2. V lost 2 bases to trimming and J lost 8 bases; unmatched junction nucleotides: 9. The CDR3 consists of 16 residues. The CDR3 sequence: CASSLIGLAGVDEQFF. The CDR3 DNA follows: TGTGCCAGCAGTTTAATAGGGCTAGCGGGAGTCGATGAGCAGTTCTTC.

This chain links TRBV7-4 with TRBJ2-7; 8 bases align to TRBD2. J gave up 7 bases and V 5 bases, and 16 bases lay outside the gene matches. Germline CDR1 is SGHVT and CDR2 is SQSDAQ. The CDR3 has 16 residues. The CDR3 nucleotides are TGTGCCAGCAGCCAGATCGGCGGGGGGTTCTACAATGAGCAGTACTTC. It encodes CASSQIGGGFYNEQYF.

As for this clonotype: The conserved phenylalanine or tryptophan is not found at the CDR3 terminus, so this likely reflects a read error. No DNA is shown, since the ends of the CDR3 on it are uncertain; the CDR3 is the one TCRdb lists. The chain links TRBV6-1 to TRBJ2-7; TRBD2 reflects the table's D call only, with no check against the DNA. Germline-derived CDR1 and CDR2 are MNHNS and SASEGT. The CDR3 is 14 residues long, counting both termini. The CDR3 protein is CASHYDSSPLHFGS.

This sequence joins TRBV19 and TRBJ2-7, with 8 bases matching TRBD2. The DNA end lines up better with TRBJ2-1; the J call may be wrong. In germline, CDR1 is LNHDA, CDR2 SQIVND (reference sequence). The CDR3 runs to 14 residues. The CDR3 sequence: CASSHGTSRIEQFF. The CDR3 DNA follows: TGTGCCAGTAGCCACGGGACTAGTCGAATCGAGCAGTTCTTC.

In its sample, this clonotype was seen many times. The chain employs TRBV6-2 or TRBV6-3 and TRBJ2-6; no reliable D call. This CDR3 has 14 amino acids. Per germline, CDR1 MNHEY and CDR2 SVGEGT. V lost 8 bases, J lost 3 bases, and 11 bases lay in between. CDR3 bases: TGTGCCAGCTCCACTTGGAGTGGGGCCAACGTCCTGACTTTC. It codes for CASSTWSGANVLTF.

This clonotype occurred many times. The rearrangement joins TRBV7-3 to TRBJ2-1; 9 nucleotides match TRBD2. The CDR3 spans 15 residues. Trimming cost V 0 bases and J 7 bases; bases outside gene matches: 4. The germline gives CDR1 SGHTA, CDR2 FQGTGA. CDR3 in DNA: TGTGCCAGCAGCTTAACAGCTAGCGGGATGAATGAGCAGTTCTTC. It codes for CASSLTASGMNEQFF. Supplemented by reference TRBV7-3 and TRBJ2-1, the full variable domain reads GAGVSQTPSNKVTEKGKYVELRCDPISGHTALYWYRQSLGQGPEFLIYFQGTGAADDSGLPNDRFFAVRPEGSVSTLKIQRTERGDSAVYLCASSLTASGMNEQFFGPGTRLTVL.

The table lists this clonotype with many counts. The genes are TRBV19 and TRBJ1-5; tentative D call: TRBD1 (6 bases). Germline V gene lookup returns CDR1 LNHDA and CDR2 SQIVND (reference sequence). V was clipped by 2 bases and J by 3 bases, with 14 bases between them. The CDR3 is made up of 16 amino acids. In DNA, the CDR3 is TGTGCCAGTAGTATAAGGGGGAGGGTCCTCAATCAGCCCCAGCATTTT. Its translation is CASSIRGRVLNQPQHF.

This clonotype was counted ten times or more. The V call is TRBV7-9, the J call TRBJ2-3; 8 nucleotides line up with TRBD2. There are 15 residues in the CDR3. Germline assignment: CDR1 SEHNR and CDR2 FQNEAQ (reference sequence). V lost 5 bases and J lost 5; bases outside the gene matches: 9. Here the CDR3 DNA reads TGTGCCAGCAGCCGCGCGGCGGGAGGAGTAGATACGCAGTATTTT. Translated, it gives CASSRAAGGVDTQYF.

The chain links TRBV7-3 to TRBJ2-1; D possibly uses TRBD1 or TRBD2 (6 bases each). Judging by the DNA end, TRBJ2-7 fits better; the J call may be wrong. Germline V CDR1 and CDR2: SGHTA, FQGTGA. This CDR3 is 16 amino acids long. CDR3 amino acids: CASSRWGAGTPGEQYF. The CDR3 nucleotides are TGTGCCAGCAGCCGATGGGGGGCAGGGACACCTGGCGAGCAGTACTTC.

This clonotype was detected a few times. The chain is built from TRBV4-1 and TRBJ2-7, with 9 positions matching TRBD1. Germline loops: CDR1 MGHRA, CDR2 YSYEKL. The CDR3 consists of 16 residues. The trim removed 3 bases at V and 5 bases at J, leaving 11 bases unmatched. CDR3 sequence reads: CASSQETGTGRDEQYF. The CDR3 region has the DNA TGCGCCAGCAGCCAGGAGACCGGGACAGGGCGCGACGAGCAGTACTTC.

This clonotype occurred many times. CDR3 residues: CASSLASIAQPQHF. The CDR3 coding sequence is TGTGCCAGCAGCTTGGCGTCTATTGCTCAGCCCCAGCATTTT. The chain couples TRBV28 to TRBJ1-5; no definite D call. Germline V gene data show CDR1 as MDHEN and CDR2 as SYDVKM. Trimming left V 6 bases short and J 6 bases short, with 15 bases between. The CDR3 has 14 amino acids. The variable domain in full, completed from reference TRBV28 and TRBJ1-5, reads DVKVTQSSRYLVKRTGEKVFLECVQDMDHENMFWYRQDPGLGLRLIYFSYDVKMKEKGDIPEGYSVSREKKERFSLILESASTNQTSMYLCASSLASIAQPQHFGDGTRLSIL.

A remark on this clonotype: Since the CDR3 does not end with the conserved phenylalanine or tryptophan, this likely comes from a read error. It is unclear where the CDR3 begins or ends on the DNA, so no DNA is shown, and the CDR3 is as TCRdb lists it. The chain employs TRBV28 and TRBJ2-1; the D call TRBD1 from the table was never checked on the DNA. The CDR3 comprises 14 residues, both ends counted. Per germline, CDR1 MDHEN and CDR2 SYDVKM. CDR3 amino acids: CASTGQTYGYTFGS.

The rearrangement links TRBV7-8 to TRBJ2-5; D assignment may be TRBD1 or TRBD2 (5 bases each). The J call may be incorrect, as the DNA end agrees better with TRBJ2-7. The CDR3 is made up of 15 amino acids. CDR1 is SGHVS and CDR2 is FQNEAQ in the germline V gene. This CDR3 is CASSLFQGPSYEQYF. The CDR3 DNA is TGTGCCAGCAGCTTGTTCCAGGGACCTTCCTACGAGCAGTACTTC.

Concerning this clonotype: A much bigger clone sits one base away, suggesting this may be a read error. The CDR3 ends on some other residue instead of the conserved phenylalanine or tryptophan, so this is likely a read error. V is TRBV5-1 and J is TRBJ2-1; tentative D call: TRBD1 (6 bases). The DNA end is more similar to TRBJ2-7, so the J call may be wrong. CDR1 SGHRS and CDR2 YFSETQ come from the germline V gene. The CDR3 extends over 14 amino acids. Here the CDR3 DNA reads TGCGCCAGCAGCTTGGCACAGGGTTGGTACGAGCAGTACTTA. This translates into CASSLAQGWYEQYL.

The genes are TRBV7-4 and TRBJ2-1; TRBD2 matches 10 bases. The CDR3 runs 15 residues. Germline lookup yields CDR1 SGHVT and CDR2 SQSDAQ. V shed 4 bases and J 7 bases; nucleotides not matched to a gene: 7. CDR3 sequence: CASSSGLARGNEQFF. In DNA, the CDR3 is TGTGCCAGCAGCTCGGGACTAGCGAGGGGGAATGAGCAGTTCTTC. Based on the CDR3 plus reference TRBV7-4 and TRBJ2-1, the full variable domain is GAGVSQSPRYKVAKRGRDVALRCDSISGHVTLYWYRQTLGQGSEVLTYSQSDAQRDKSGRPSGRFSAERPERSVSTLKIQRTEQGDSAVYLCASSSGLARGNEQFFGPGTRLTVL.

In its sample, this clonotype is medium-sized. CDR3 in DNA: TGTGCCAGCAGCCGCCCAACGGACAGGGTTGTGTACGAGCAGTACTTC. Amino acid sequence: CASSRPTDRVVYEQYF. V and J are TRBV7-8 and TRBJ2-3; 8 bases line up with TRBD1. Matching the DNA end better, TRBJ2-7 makes the J call doubtful. The CDR3 contains 16 residues. The germline V gene has CDR1 SGHVS and CDR2 FQNEAQ.

A few counts support this clonotype. V and J are TRBV5-1 and TRBJ2-3; either TRBD1 or TRBD2 may supply D (5 bases each). This CDR3 comprises 15 residues. Deletions cut 4 bases from V and 2 bases from J, with 14 bases between. CDR1 is SGHRS and CDR2 is YFSETQ in the germline V gene. The CDR3 bases are TGCGCCAGCAGCCTAGGGACGGCAGTCACAGATACGCAGTATTTT. This codes for CASSLGTAVTDTQYF.

This clonotype occurred many times. V usage is TRBV28 and J usage is TRBJ1-2; D is perhaps TRBD1 (5 bases). The CDR3 runs 13 residues. Germline values: CDR1 MDHEN, CDR2 SYDVKM. Trimming removed 6 bases from V and 3 bases from J, with 11 bases in between. The CDR3 reads CASSGDPYYGYTF. The CDR3 region has the DNA TGTGCCAGCAGCGGGGACCCCTACTATGGCTACACCTTC.

This clonotype occurred many times. As DNA, the CDR3 is TGTGCCACCAGTACTCCGGGACAGGACGAGCAGTACTTC. Translation gives CATSTPGQDEQYF. This chain joins TRBV24-1 and TRBJ2-7; 8 nucleotides align to TRBD1. The trim removed 6 bases at V and 5 bases at J, leaving 5 bases unmatched. The CDR3 contains 13 residues. Germline V CDR1 and CDR2: KGHDR, SFDVKD.

This clonotype was seen only once. The chain is built from TRBV18 and TRBJ2-2; TRBD2 agrees at 10 bases. CDR1 KGHSH and CDR2 LQKENI come from the germline V gene. V lost 2 bases to trimming and J lost 2 bases; unmatched junction nucleotides: 5. This CDR3 is 17 amino acids long. This CDR3 is CASSPILAGDNTGELFF. The CDR3 nucleotides are TGTGCCAGCTCACCAATCCTAGCGGGAGATAACACCGGGGAGCTGTTTTTT.

This clonotype has a count of ten or more. One base away lies a much larger clone, so this may be a sequencing read error. The chain carries TRBV7-2 and TRBJ2-1; the match to TRBD2 covers 14 bases. The J call is in doubt because the DNA end fits TRBJ2-7 better. The CDR3 spans 15 residues. CDR1 SGHTA and CDR2 FQGNSA come from the germline V gene. The DNA of the CDR3 is TGTGCCAGCAGCGGGACTAGCGGGAGCTACAATGAGCAGTACTTC. This encodes CASSGTSGSYNEQYF.

For this clonotype: The conserved closing phenylalanine or tryptophan is absent in this CDR3, likely reflecting a read error. The DNA is left out, because the CDR3 cannot be placed on it with certainty; the CDR3 is given as TCRdb lists it. The gene calls are TRBV7-8 and TRBJ2-7. The CDR3 is made up of 15 amino acids, end residues included. Germline V gene sequence: CDR1 SGHVS, CDR2 FQNEAQ. The chain's CDR3 is CASSHGRRETQYFGS.

The chain employs TRBV27 and TRBJ2-6; TRBD1 aligns across 10 bases. The CDR3 is 17 residues long. Losses at the gene ends were 6 bases for V and 0 bases for J; bases not matched to a gene: 5. Germline V lookup: CDR1 MNHEY, CDR2 SMNVEV (reference sequence). CDR3 nucleotides: TGTGCCAGCAGATCGACAGGGGGCAACTCTGGGGCCAACGTCCTGACTTTC. It yields the protein CASRSTGGNSGANVLTF.

Comment on this clonotype: Because the CDR3 is missing its conserved closing phenylalanine or tryptophan, this is likely a read error. No DNA is shown, since the ends of the CDR3 on it are uncertain; the CDR3 is the one TCRdb lists. The V gene is TRBV7-8, the J gene TRBJ2-7; the D call of TRBD2 is as the table states it, not checked on the DNA. From its first to its last residue, the CDR3 has 21 amino acids. CDR1 is SGHVS and CDR2 is FQNEAQ in the germline V gene. CDR3 region: CASSLKGGASGAYSYEQYFGS.

By share of the sample, this clonotype is medium-sized. The chain recombines TRBV7-2 with TRBJ2-7, with 7 nucleotides matching TRBD2. Germline V gene sequence: CDR1 SGHTA, CDR2 FQGNSA. The trim removed 5 bases at V and 5 bases at J, leaving 9 bases unmatched. The CDR3 sequence is 14 residues long. This CDR3 is CASSLSGMVHEQYF. Here the CDR3 DNA reads TGTGCCAGCAGCCTAAGCGGGATGGTACACGAGCAGTACTTC.

This clonotype has just a few counts. The chain links TRBV9 to TRBJ2-6; no definite D call. The ends were cut back, 0 bases at V and 0 bases at J, with 7 bases in the middle. This CDR3 is 16 amino acids long. Germline V gene data show CDR1 as SGDLS and CDR2 as YYNGEE. CDR3 in DNA: TGTGCCAGCAGCGTAGGACCCAACTCTGGGGCCAACGTCCTGACTTTC. This gives the protein CASSVGPNSGANVLTF.